The table lists the clone carrying this T cell receptor beta chain with a few counts. Clones were read by immunoSEQ multiplex PCR, and TCRdb kept only the in-frame ones, dropping some. The sample has more than 35,000 clones, over 60% seen once; the top ten hold about 3%. Trimming removed 5 bases from V and 5 bases from J; junction bases left unmatched: 4. The CDR3 extends over 13 amino acids. Germline V gives CDR1 SEHNR, CDR2 FQNEAQ (reference sequence). The tumor samples were collected prior to definitive surgery or chemotherapy. The source of the sample is a study of high-grade serous ovarian cancer treatment subgroups.

The receptor's source is a human donor with high-grade serous ovarian cancer. The chain employs TRBV7-9 and TRBJ1-1, with 8 bases identical to TRBD1. Sequencing input: tumor tissue. For the CDR3, the DNA is TGTGCCAGCAGCCGGACAGGGTTGACTGAAGCTTTCTTT. This gives the protein CASSRTGLTEAFF.